The rows below give T cell receptor beta chains drawn from one sample of a study of CD8 T cells in ankylosing spondylitis. MiXCR, run by TCRdb on the 5' RACE reads, gives a single entry per CDR3 protein. The repertoire holds fewer than 750,000 distinct CDR3 sequences, 19% seen once, with about 20% in the top ten. Sample: blood, either unsorted or a sorted T cell fraction (not recorded which). Receptor source: a male donor with ankylosing spondylitis. Both conserved end residues are part of each CDR3. The order of the fields is CDR3 protein, CDR3 DNA, clone size, J gene, V gene, CDR3 length, D gene. A D gene is named only where the DNA matches it firmly. Only part of the rows carry a size: once, few, many, or a class if the clone is expanded.

CDR3 protein: CASSIWGALKNIQYF; CDR3 DNA: TGTGCCAGCAGCATTTGGGGCGCTCTCAAAAACATTCAGTACTTC; clone size: few; J gene: TRBJ2-4; V gene: TRBV7-2; CDR3 length: 15; D gene: -
CDR3 protein: CASSFSDRGGSPLHF; CDR3 DNA: TGTGCCAGCAGTTTCTCCGACAGGGGGGGTTCACCCCTCCACTTT; clone size: -; J gene: TRBJ1-6; V gene: TRBV6-5; CDR3 length: 15; D gene: TRBD1
CDR3 protein: CASRFRQGISPFDEQYF; CDR3 DNA: TGTGCCAGCAGATTTCGACAGGGTATCTCCCCTTTCGACGAGCAGTACTTC; clone size: -; J gene: TRBJ2-7; V gene: TRBV6-1; CDR3 length: 17; D gene: TRBD1
CDR3 protein: CATSRGAGETYNSPLHF; CDR3 DNA: TGTGCCACCAGCAGAGGGGCAGGGGAAACCTATAATTCACCCCTCCACTTT; clone size: -; J gene: TRBJ1-6; V gene: TRBV15; CDR3 length: 17; D gene: -
CDR3 protein: CASSRAGFRSYEQYF; CDR3 DNA: TGTGCCAGCAGCCGAGCGGGATTTCGATCCTACGAGCAGTACTTC; clone size: few; J gene: TRBJ2-7; V gene: TRBV7-2; CDR3 length: 15; D gene: TRBD2
CDR3 protein: CSARRDSSYNSPLHF; CDR3 DNA: TGCAGTGCCAGACGTGACAGCTCCTATAATTCACCCCTCCACTTT; clone size: few; J gene: TRBJ1-6; V gene: TRBV20-1; CDR3 length: 15; D gene: -
CDR3 protein: CSVGTGISGYTF; CDR3 DNA: TGCAGCGTTGGTACAGGAATCTCTGGCTACACCTTC; clone size: -; J gene: TRBJ1-2; V gene: TRBV29-1; CDR3 length: 12; D gene: -
CDR3 protein: CASSIRQALPYGYTF; CDR3 DNA: TGTGCCAGCAGCATCAGACAGGCCCTACCCTATGGCTACACCTTC; clone size: -; J gene: TRBJ1-2; V gene: TRBV7-9; CDR3 length: 15; D gene: -
CDR3 protein: CASSTRTSGKSHNEQFF; CDR3 DNA: TGTGCCAGCAGCACCCGGACTAGCGGGAAATCCCACAATGAGCAGTTCTTC; clone size: once; J gene: TRBJ2-1; V gene: TRBV4-2; CDR3 length: 17; D gene: TRBD2
CDR3 protein: CASSPASGRAAEQFF; CDR3 DNA: TGTGCCAGCAGCCCCGCTAGCGGGAGGGCCGCTGAGCAGTTCTTC; clone size: few; J gene: TRBJ2-1; V gene: TRBV2; CDR3 length: 15; D gene: TRBD2
CDR3 protein: CASSFSLAGGPGTGELFF; CDR3 DNA: TGTGCCAGCAGTTTTTCCCTAGCGGGGGGGCCGGGGACCGGGGAGCTGTTTTTT; clone size: few; J gene: TRBJ2-2; V gene: TRBV12-3/TRBV12-4; CDR3 length: 18; D gene: TRBD2
CDR3 protein: CASSLALRTEAFF; CDR3 DNA: TGTGCCAGCAGTTTAGCGTTGCGCACTGAAGCTTTCTTT; clone size: few; J gene: TRBJ1-1; V gene: TRBV27; CDR3 length: 13; D gene: -
CDR3 protein: CASSLRAGEVNTQYF; CDR3 DNA: TGTGCCAGCAGCTTAAGGGCGGGAGAGGTTAATACGCAGTATTTT; clone size: -; J gene: TRBJ2-3; V gene: TRBV11-3; CDR3 length: 15; D gene: TRBD2
CDR3 protein: CASSFLVAGVRANTGELFF; CDR3 DNA: TGTGCCAGCAGTTTTCTGGTAGCGGGAGTACGGGCGAACACCGGGGAGCTGTTTTTT; clone size: once; J gene: TRBJ2-2; V gene: TRBV27; CDR3 length: 19; D gene: TRBD2
CDR3 protein: CASATGNMNTEAFF; CDR3 DNA: TGCGCCAGCGCGACAGGGAACATGAACACTGAAGCTTTCTTT; clone size: few; J gene: TRBJ1-1; V gene: TRBV5-1; CDR3 length: 14; D gene: TRBD1
CDR3 protein: CSDRRTGVSYTF; CDR3 DNA: TGCAGCGACCGTCGCACAGGGGTGAGCTACACCTTC; clone size: -; J gene: TRBJ1-2; V gene: TRBV29-1; CDR3 length: 12; D gene: TRBD1
CDR3 protein: CASSFAGTGVLDF; CDR3 DNA: TGTGCCAGCAGCTTCGCCGGGACAGGGGTGTTGGACTTC; clone size: -; J gene: TRBJ2-4; V gene: TRBV11-1; CDR3 length: 13; D gene: TRBD1
CDR3 protein: CASSQDLRDSIYEQYF; CDR3 DNA: TGCGCCAGCAGCCAAGACCTTAGGGACAGTATCTACGAGCAGTACTTC; clone size: few; J gene: TRBJ2-7; V gene: TRBV4-3; CDR3 length: 16; D gene: TRBD1
CDR3 protein: CASSSGGRGADTQYF; CDR3 DNA: TGTGCCAGCAGCTCAGGGGGGAGGGGGGCAGATACGCAGTATTTT; clone size: -; J gene: TRBJ2-3; V gene: TRBV5-4; CDR3 length: 15; D gene: -
CDR3 protein: CASSQGGLRTEAFF; CDR3 DNA: TGCGCCAGCAGCCAAGGGGGATTGCGCACTGAAGCTTTCTTT; clone size: -; J gene: TRBJ1-1; V gene: TRBV4-1; CDR3 length: 14; D gene: -
CDR3 protein: CASSSTAGINTDTQYF; CDR3 DNA: TGTGCCAGCAGCTCGACGGCGGGTATTAACACAGATACGCAGTATTTT; clone size: -; J gene: TRBJ2-3; V gene: TRBV7-2; CDR3 length: 16; D gene: -
CDR3 protein: CSADRAESDTQYF; CDR3 DNA: TGCAGTGCCGATAGGGCCGAATCAGATACGCAGTATTTT; clone size: -; J gene: TRBJ2-3; V gene: TRBV20-1; CDR3 length: 13; D gene: -
CDR3 protein: CASSLDARKETQYF; CDR3 DNA: TGCGCCAGCAGCTTGGACGCGCGGAAAGAGACCCAGTACTTC; clone size: -; J gene: TRBJ2-5; V gene: TRBV5-1; CDR3 length: 14; D gene: -
CDR3 protein: CASSLDGTGGGVVTDTQYF; CDR3 DNA: TGTGCCAGCAGCTTAGATGGGACAGGGGGAGGTGTCGTCACAGATACGCAGTATTTT; clone size: -; J gene: TRBJ2-3; V gene: TRBV11-1; CDR3 length: 19; D gene: TRBD1
CDR3 protein: CASSPAGTDGELFF; CDR3 DNA: TGTGCCAGCAGTCCTGCCGGGACAGACGGGGAGCTGTTTTTT; clone size: -; J gene: TRBJ2-2; V gene: TRBV12-3/TRBV12-4; CDR3 length: 14; D gene: TRBD1
CDR3 protein: CASSEFRAGPSADTQYF; CDR3 DNA: TGTGCCAGCAGTGAATTCAGAGCGGGGCCGTCCGCAGATACGCAGTATTTT; clone size: few; J gene: TRBJ2-3; V gene: TRBV25-1; CDR3 length: 17; D gene: TRBD2
CDR3 protein: CASSLASIRYEQYF; CDR3 DNA: TGTGCCAGCAGCTTAGCCTCGATCCGCTACGAGCAGTACTTC; clone size: few; J gene: TRBJ2-7; V gene: TRBV7-2; CDR3 length: 14; D gene: -
CDR3 protein: CASGEVETQYF; CDR3 DNA: TGTGCCAGCGGGGAGGTGGAGACCCAGTACTTC; clone size: few; J gene: TRBJ2-5; V gene: TRBV2; CDR3 length: 11; D gene: -
CDR3 protein: CASSLVGGTNQPQHF; CDR3 DNA: TGTGCCAGCAGCTTAGTCGGCGGAACCAATCAGCCCCAGCATTTT; clone size: many; J gene: TRBJ1-5; V gene: TRBV7-2; CDR3 length: 15; D gene: -
CDR3 protein: CAWSEGTVRVNEKLFF; CDR3 DNA: TGTGCCTGGAGTGAGGGGACGGTACGCGTTAATGAAAAACTGTTTTTT; clone size: once; J gene: TRBJ1-4; V gene: TRBV30; CDR3 length: 16; D gene: -
CDR3 protein: CATSDWSSGQFF; CDR3 DNA: TGTGCCACCAGTGATTGGTCCTCCGGGCAGTTCTTC; clone size: many; J gene: TRBJ2-1; V gene: TRBV24-1; CDR3 length: 12; D gene: -
CDR3 protein: CASSYPWGSGSYEQYF; CDR3 DNA: TGTGCCAGCAGTTACCCCTGGGGGAGCGGGAGCTACGAGCAGTACTTC; clone size: -; J gene: TRBJ2-7; V gene: TRBV6-2/TRBV6-3; CDR3 length: 16; D gene: TRBD2
CDR3 protein: CAIHPREVQSGELFF; CDR3 DNA: TGTGCCATCCACCCTCGGGAGGTCCAGAGCGGGGAGCTGTTTTTT; clone size: -; J gene: TRBJ2-2; V gene: TRBV12-3/TRBV12-4; CDR3 length: 15; D gene: TRBD2
CDR3 protein: CASSLTSGKVGTGELFF; CDR3 DNA: TGTGCCAGCAGTTTAACTAGCGGGAAAGTTGGCACCGGGGAGCTGTTTTTT; clone size: few; J gene: TRBJ2-2; V gene: TRBV12-3/TRBV12-4; CDR3 length: 17; D gene: TRBD2
CDR3 protein: CASSLVGGTGAPYEQYF; CDR3 DNA: TGCGCCAGCAGCTTGGTTGGCGGGACAGGGGCCCCCTACGAGCAGTACTTC; clone size: many; J gene: TRBJ2-7; V gene: TRBV5-1; CDR3 length: 17; D gene: TRBD1
CDR3 protein: CASSLDPGFSGYTIYF; CDR3 DNA: TGTGCCAGCAGCTTAGATCCGGGGTTCTCTGGATACACCATATATTTT; clone size: -; J gene: TRBJ1-3; V gene: TRBV13; CDR3 length: 16; D gene: -
CDR3 protein: CSVRGISYEQYF; CDR3 DNA: TGCAGTGTTCGGGGGATCTCCTACGAGCAGTACTTC; clone size: few; J gene: TRBJ2-7; V gene: TRBV20-1; CDR3 length: 12; D gene: -
CDR3 protein: CASSQGASGRFEQYF; CDR3 DNA: TGCGCCAGCAGCCAAGGGGCTAGCGGGAGGTTCGAGCAGTACTTC; clone size: few; J gene: TRBJ2-7; V gene: TRBV4-1; CDR3 length: 15; D gene: TRBD2
CDR3 protein: CASSPGRTGRGYTF; CDR3 DNA: TGTGCCAGCAGTCCGGGCCGGACAGGGAGGGGCTACACCTTC; clone size: -; J gene: TRBJ1-2; V gene: TRBV6-5; CDR3 length: 14; D gene: TRBD1
CDR3 protein: CASRTGRQGTVYNEQFF; CDR3 DNA: TGTGCCAGCAGGACAGGACGGCAGGGGACGGTTTACAATGAGCAGTTCTTC; clone size: few; J gene: TRBJ2-1; V gene: TRBV27; CDR3 length: 17; D gene: -
CDR3 protein: CASSVTGTGAYEQYF; CDR3 DNA: TGTGCCAGCAGTGTCACCGGGACAGGGGCCTACGAGCAGTACTTC; clone size: few; J gene: TRBJ2-7; V gene: TRBV28; CDR3 length: 15; D gene: TRBD1
CDR3 protein: CASSSSDSPSYNSPLHF; CDR3 DNA: TGTGCCAGCAGTTCCTCGGACAGTCCCTCCTATAATTCACCCCTCCACTTT; clone size: -; J gene: TRBJ1-6; V gene: TRBV27; CDR3 length: 17; D gene: -
CDR3 protein: CASSLYSYTEAFF; CDR3 DNA: TGTGCCAGCAGCTTATACAGTTACACTGAAGCTTTCTTT; clone size: -; J gene: TRBJ1-1; V gene: TRBV5-4; CDR3 length: 13; D gene: -
CDR3 protein: CASSGQLLMNTEAFF; CDR3 DNA: TGTGCCAGCAGTGGACAGCTTCTCATGAACACTGAAGCTTTCTTT; clone size: few; J gene: TRBJ1-1; V gene: TRBV6-1; CDR3 length: 15; D gene: -
CDR3 protein: CASTLTSDYEQYF; CDR3 DNA: TGTGCCAGCACCCTGACTAGCGACTACGAGCAGTACTTC; clone size: few; J gene: TRBJ2-7; V gene: TRBV7-9; CDR3 length: 13; D gene: TRBD2
CDR3 protein: CASRLGTAIQETQYF; CDR3 DNA: TGTGCCAGTAGACTCGGGACAGCCATCCAAGAGACCCAGTACTTC; clone size: -; J gene: TRBJ2-5; V gene: TRBV19; CDR3 length: 15; D gene: TRBD1
CDR3 protein: CASSLGSLNGEQYF; CDR3 DNA: TGTGCCAGCAGCTTAGGTTCCCTTAACGGCGAGCAGTACTTC; clone size: few; J gene: TRBJ2-7; V gene: TRBV7-9; CDR3 length: 14; D gene: -
CDR3 protein: CASSQVGSGSSEQYF; CDR3 DNA: TGCGCCAGCAGCCAAGTTGGTAGCGGGAGTAGCGAGCAGTACTTC; clone size: few; J gene: TRBJ2-7; V gene: TRBV4-3; CDR3 length: 15; D gene: TRBD2
CDR3 protein: CASSLDRNFLGANVLTF; CDR3 DNA: TGTGCCAGCAGCTTAGACAGGAATTTCCTCGGGGCCAACGTCCTGACTTTC; clone size: -; J gene: TRBJ2-6; V gene: TRBV11-2; CDR3 length: 17; D gene: -
CDR3 protein: CASSQNPGDSEAFF; CDR3 DNA: TGTGCCAGCTCCCAAAACCCAGGGGACTCGGAAGCTTTCTTT; clone size: -; J gene: TRBJ1-1; V gene: TRBV6-1; CDR3 length: 14; D gene: -
CDR3 protein: CASSSSLLENEQYF; CDR3 DNA: TGTGCCAGCAGCTCGTCACTACTAGAGAACGAGCAGTACTTC; clone size: -; J gene: TRBJ2-7; V gene: TRBV7-2; CDR3 length: 14; D gene: -
CDR3 protein: CSVEIQGGQPQHF; CDR3 DNA: TGCAGCGTTGAAATCCAGGGAGGGCAGCCCCAGCATTTT; clone size: -; J gene: TRBJ1-5; V gene: TRBV29-1; CDR3 length: 13; D gene: -